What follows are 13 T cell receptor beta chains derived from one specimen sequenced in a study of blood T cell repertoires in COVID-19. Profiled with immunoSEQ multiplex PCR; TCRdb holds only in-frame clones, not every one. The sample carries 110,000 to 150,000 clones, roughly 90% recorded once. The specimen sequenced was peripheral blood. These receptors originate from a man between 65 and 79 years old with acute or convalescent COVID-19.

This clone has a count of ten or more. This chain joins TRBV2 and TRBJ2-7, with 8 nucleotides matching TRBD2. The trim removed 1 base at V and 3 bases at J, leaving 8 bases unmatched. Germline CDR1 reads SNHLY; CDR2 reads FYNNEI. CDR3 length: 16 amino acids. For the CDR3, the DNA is TGTGCCAGCAGTGAAGAGTCTAGCGGGTGGTTCTACGAGCAGTACTTC. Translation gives CASSEESSGWFYEQYF.

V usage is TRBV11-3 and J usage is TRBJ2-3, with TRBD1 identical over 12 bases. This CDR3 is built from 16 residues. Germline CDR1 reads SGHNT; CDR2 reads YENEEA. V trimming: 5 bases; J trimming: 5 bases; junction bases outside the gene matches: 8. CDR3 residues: CASSQAGTGGLDTQYF. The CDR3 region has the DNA TGTGCCAGCAGCCAGGCCGGGACAGGGGGCTTAGATACGCAGTATTTT.

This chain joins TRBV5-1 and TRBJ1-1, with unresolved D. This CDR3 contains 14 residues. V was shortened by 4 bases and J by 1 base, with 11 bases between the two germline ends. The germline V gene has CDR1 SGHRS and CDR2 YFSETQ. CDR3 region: CASSMTTENTEAFF. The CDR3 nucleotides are TGCGCCAGCAGCATGACGACTGAGAACACTGAAGCTTTCTTT.

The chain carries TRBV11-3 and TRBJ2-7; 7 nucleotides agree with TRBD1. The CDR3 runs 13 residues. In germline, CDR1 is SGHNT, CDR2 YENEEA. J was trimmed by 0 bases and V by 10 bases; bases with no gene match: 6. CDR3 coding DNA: TGTGCCAACGACAGGGTAAGCTCCTACGAGCAGTACTTC. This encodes CANDRVSSYEQYF.

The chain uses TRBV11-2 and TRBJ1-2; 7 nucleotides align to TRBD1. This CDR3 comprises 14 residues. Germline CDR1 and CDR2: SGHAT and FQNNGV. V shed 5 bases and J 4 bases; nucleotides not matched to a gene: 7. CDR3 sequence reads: CASSARDRAYGYTF. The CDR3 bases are TGTGCCAGCAGCGCCCGCGACAGGGCCTATGGCTACACCTTC.

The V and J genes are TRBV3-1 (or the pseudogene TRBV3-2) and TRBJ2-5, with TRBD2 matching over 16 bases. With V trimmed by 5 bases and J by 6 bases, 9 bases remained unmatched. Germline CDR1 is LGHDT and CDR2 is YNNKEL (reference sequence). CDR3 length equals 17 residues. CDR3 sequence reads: CASSAGLAGGPSKTQYF. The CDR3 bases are TGTGCCAGCAGCGCGGGACTAGCGGGGGGGCCGTCCAAGACCCAGTACTTC.

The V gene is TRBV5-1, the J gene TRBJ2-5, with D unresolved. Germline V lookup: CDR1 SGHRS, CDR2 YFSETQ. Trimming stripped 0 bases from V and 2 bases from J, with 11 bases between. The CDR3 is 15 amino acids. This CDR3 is CASSLVGIPQETQYF. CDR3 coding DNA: TGCGCCAGCAGCTTGGTTGGCATCCCTCAAGAGACCCAGTACTTC.

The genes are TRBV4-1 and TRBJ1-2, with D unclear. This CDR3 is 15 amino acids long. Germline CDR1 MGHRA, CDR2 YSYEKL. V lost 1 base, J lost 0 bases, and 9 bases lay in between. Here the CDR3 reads CASSQGAITNYGYTF. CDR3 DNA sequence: TGCGCCAGCAGCCAAGGGGCGATAACTAACTATGGCTACACCTTC.

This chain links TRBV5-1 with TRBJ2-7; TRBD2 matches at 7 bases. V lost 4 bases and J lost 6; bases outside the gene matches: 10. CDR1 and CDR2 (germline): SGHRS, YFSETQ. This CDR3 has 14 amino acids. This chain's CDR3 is CASSRSGTTSEQYF. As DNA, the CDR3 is TGCGCCAGCAGCCGGTCGGGGACTACTAGCGAGCAGTACTTC.

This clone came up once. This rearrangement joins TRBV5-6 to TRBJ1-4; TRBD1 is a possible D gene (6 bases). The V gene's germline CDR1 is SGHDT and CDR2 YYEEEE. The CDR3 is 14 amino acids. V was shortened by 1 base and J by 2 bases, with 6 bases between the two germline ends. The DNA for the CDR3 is TGTGCCAGCAGCTTGACAGGGACTAATGAAAAACTGTTTTTT. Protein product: CASSLTGTNEKLFF.

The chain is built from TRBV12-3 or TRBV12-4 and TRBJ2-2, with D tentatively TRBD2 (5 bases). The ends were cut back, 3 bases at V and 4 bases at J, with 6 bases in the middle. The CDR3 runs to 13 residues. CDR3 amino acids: CASSFGSTGELFF. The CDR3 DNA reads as TGTGCCAGCAGTTTTGGGAGCACCGGGGAGCTGTTTTTT.

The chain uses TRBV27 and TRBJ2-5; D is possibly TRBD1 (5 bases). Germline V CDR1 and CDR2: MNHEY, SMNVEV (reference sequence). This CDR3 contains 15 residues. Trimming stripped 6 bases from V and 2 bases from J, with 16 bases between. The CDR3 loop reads CASSPTAWGQETQYF. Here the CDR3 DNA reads TGTGCCAGCAGCCCGACAGCTTGGGGTCAAGAGACCCAGTACTTC.

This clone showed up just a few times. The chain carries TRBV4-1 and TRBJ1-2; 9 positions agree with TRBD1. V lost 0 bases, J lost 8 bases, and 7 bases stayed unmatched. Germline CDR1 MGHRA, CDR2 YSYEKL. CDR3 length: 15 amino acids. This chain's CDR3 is CASSQDRGQGRGYTF. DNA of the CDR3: TGCGCCAGCAGCCAAGACCGGGGACAGGGAAGAGGCTACACCTTC.